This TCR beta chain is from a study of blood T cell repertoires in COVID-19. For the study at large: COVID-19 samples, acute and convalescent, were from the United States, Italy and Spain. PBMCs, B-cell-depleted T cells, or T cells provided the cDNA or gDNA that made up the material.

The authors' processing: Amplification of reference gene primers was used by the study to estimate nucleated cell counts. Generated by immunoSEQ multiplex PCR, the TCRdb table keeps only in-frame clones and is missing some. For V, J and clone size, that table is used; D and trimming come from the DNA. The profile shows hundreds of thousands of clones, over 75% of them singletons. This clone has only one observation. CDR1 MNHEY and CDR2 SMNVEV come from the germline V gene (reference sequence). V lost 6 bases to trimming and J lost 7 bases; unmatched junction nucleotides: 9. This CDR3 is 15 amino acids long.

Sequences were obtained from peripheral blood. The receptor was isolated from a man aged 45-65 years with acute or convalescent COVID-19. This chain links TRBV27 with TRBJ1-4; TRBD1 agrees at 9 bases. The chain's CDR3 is CASRATGTGFEKLFF. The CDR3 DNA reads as TGTGCCAGCAGGGCGACCGGGACAGGGTTTGAAAAACTGTTTTTT.